This T cell receptor beta chain was captured in a study of blood T cell repertoires in COVID-19. Study-wide context: Samples representing acute and convalescent COVID-19 were sourced from the United States, Italy and Spain.

Per the original methods: Scientists estimated how many nucleated cells there were by amplifying reference gene primers. This table comes from immunoSEQ multiplex PCR, and its TCRdb copy is limited to in-frame clones, with some not included. Clone size and V and J calls were adopted from that table, with D and trimming inferred from the DNA. The table has over 55,000 clones, 82% seen once. The CDR3 consists of 14 residues. The germline V gene has CDR1 MNHNS and CDR2 SASEGT. V trimming: 6 bases; J trimming: 3 bases; junction bases outside the gene matches: 7. This clone was recorded once. This clonotype was sampled from a woman aged 55-70 years with acute or convalescent COVID-19. Sequences were obtained from peripheral blood. The chain combines TRBV6-1 with TRBJ1-2; TRBD1 matches at 7 bases. As DNA, the CDR3 is TGTGCCAGCAGCCCACAGGGGATGGACTATGGCTACACCTTC. This translates into CASSPQGMDYGYTF.